These T cell receptor beta chains were read from a single sample in a study of blood T cell repertoires in COVID-19. Measured with immunoSEQ multiplex PCR; TCRdb has only the in-frame clones, and not every one. The repertoire holds over 130,000 clones, with 65% to 90% as singletons. The sequenced material came from peripheral blood. The receptor set was obtained from a man aged 70 or older with acute or convalescent COVID-19. Both conserved end residues are part of each CDR3. D genes are given only for firm matches. Only part of the rows carry a size: once, few, many, or a class if the clone is expanded.

D,V,J,size,CDR3,DNA
TRBD1,TRBV2,TRBJ1-2,.,CASSVPRDRPYGYTF,TGTGCCAGCAGTGTCCCCCGGGACAGGCCCTATGGCTACACCTTC
TRBD1,TRBV27,TRBJ1-4,.,CASRPDRDSNEKLFF,TGTGCCAGCAGACCTGACCGGGACAGTAATGAAAAACTGTTTTTT
TRBD2,TRBV7-3,TRBJ2-1,once,CASSWSGTSGRNEQFF,TGTGCCAGCAGCTGGTCCGGGACTAGCGGGAGAAATGAGCAGTTCTTC
.,TRBV7-2,TRBJ2-5,.,CASSLGRVRQETQYF,TGTGCCAGCAGCTTAGGCAGGGTTCGACAAGAGACCCAGTACTTC
.,TRBV7-2,TRBJ1-4,.,CASSLRRNEKLFF,TGTGCCAGCAGCTTACGGAGGAATGAAAAACTGTTTTTT
.,TRBV20-1,TRBJ2-7,many,CSARHSLEQYF,TGCAGTGCTAGACATAGCCTCGAGCAGTACTTC
TRBD2,TRBV19,TRBJ2-1,.,CASSIGGGRALEQFF,TGTGCCAGTAGTATAGGAGGCGGGAGGGCCCTTGAGCAGTTCTTC
.,TRBV15,TRBJ2-3,few,CATSRDELAPSTDTQYF,TGTGCCACCAGCAGAGATGAGCTAGCGCCGAGCACAGATACGCAGTATTTT
.,TRBV19,TRBJ1-1,.,CASSIRGTKNTEAFF,TGTGCCAGTAGTATTAGGGGGACAAAGAACACTGAAGCTTTCTTT
TRBD1,TRBV7-9,TRBJ1-2,.,CASSLDTGAGYTF,TGTGCCAGCAGCTTGGATACAGGGGCCGGCTACACCTTC
.,TRBV29-1,TRBJ2-3,.,CSVESLSGSTDTQYF,TGCAGCGTTGAGTCGCTTAGCGGTAGCACAGATACGCAGTATTTT
.,TRBV3-1/TRBV3-2,TRBJ1-1,.,CASSQRQNTEAFF,TGTGCCAGCAGCCAAAGACAGAACACTGAAGCTTTCTTT
TRBD1,TRBV6-5,TRBJ1-2,.,CASTPGQGVRGYTF,TGTGCCAGCACCCCCGGACAGGGAGTAAGGGGCTACACCTTC
.,TRBV20-1,TRBJ2-7,.,CSASSFDEQYF,TGCAGTGCTAGTAGCTTCGACGAGCAGTACTTC
.,TRBV2,TRBJ1-5,.,CASREGLLGNQPQHF,TGTGCCAGCAGGGAGGGCCTGCTCGGCAATCAGCCCCAGCATTTT
TRBD1,TRBV3-1/TRBV3-2,TRBJ1-2,.,CASSHGTGVGYTF,TGTGCCAGCAGCCACGGGACAGGGGTTGGCTACACCTTC
.,TRBV5-6,TRBJ1-2,.,CASSLEGRVRDGYTF,TGTGCCAGCAGCTTGGAGGGCAGGGTCAGAGATGGCTACACCTTC
.,TRBV4-2,TRBJ1-5,.,CASSQDWGGGYSNQPQHF,TGTGCCAGCAGCCAAGATTGGGGGGGCGGCTATAGCAATCAGCCCCAGCATTTT
TRBD1,TRBV9,TRBJ1-2,.,CASSEGQGVFYGYTF,TGTGCCAGCAGCGAGGGGCAGGGGGTATTCTATGGCTACACCTTC
.,TRBV18,TRBJ1-2,few,CASSPEDSTANYGYTF,TGTGCCAGCTCACCAGAGGACAGCACAGCTAACTATGGCTACACCTTC
.,TRBV21-1,TRBJ2-7,.,CASSSLRGRADEQYF,TGTGCCAGCAGCAGCCTGAGGGGGAGGGCCGACGAGCAGTACTTC
.,TRBV24-1,TRBJ2-5,few,CATSDFAVQETQYF,TGTGCCACCAGTGATTTCGCAGTCCAAGAGACCCAGTACTTC
TRBD1,TRBV6-5,TRBJ1-5,.,CASSRAGTGDQPQHF,TGTGCCAGCAGCAGAGCCGGGACAGGGGATCAGCCCCAGCATTTT
TRBD1,TRBV4-3,TRBJ2-7,.,CASSQEWTGDSYEQYF,TGCGCCAGCAGCCAAGAGTGGACAGGGGATTCCTACGAGCAGTACTTC